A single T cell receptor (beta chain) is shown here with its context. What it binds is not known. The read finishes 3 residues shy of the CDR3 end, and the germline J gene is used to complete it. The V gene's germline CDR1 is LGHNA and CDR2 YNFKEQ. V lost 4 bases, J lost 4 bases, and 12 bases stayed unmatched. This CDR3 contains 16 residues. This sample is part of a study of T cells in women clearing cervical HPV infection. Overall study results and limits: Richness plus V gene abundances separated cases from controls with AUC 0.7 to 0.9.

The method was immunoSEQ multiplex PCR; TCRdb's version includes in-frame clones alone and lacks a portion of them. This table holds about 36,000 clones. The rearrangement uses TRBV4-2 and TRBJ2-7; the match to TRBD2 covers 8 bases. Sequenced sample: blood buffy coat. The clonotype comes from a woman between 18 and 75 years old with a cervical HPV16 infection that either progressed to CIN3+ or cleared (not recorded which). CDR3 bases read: TGTGCCAGCAGCCTCCTATCGAGCGGGGGACTATACGAG. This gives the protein CASSLLSSGGLYE. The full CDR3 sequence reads CASSLLSSGGLYEQYF.